This section outlines one T cell receptor (beta chain) sequence together with its context. The data were produced by immunoSEQ multiplex PCR, yet TCRdb's version contains in-frame clones alone and is incomplete. This sample yields 5,800 or so clones, of which around 74% are seen a single time; less than 20% belongs to the top ten. The sample comes from a study of preoperative IRX-2 immunotherapy in early breast cancer. The V gene lost 11 bases and the J gene lost 4 bases, with 20 bases spanning the gap. The germline V gene has CDR1 SGHDN and CDR2 FVKESK. This CDR3 region has 15 residues. The treatment is: preoperative locoregional IRX-2 cytokine immunotherapy. Preoperative locoregional IRX-2 cytokine immunotherapy was tested in the phase Ib source study.

The gene calls are TRBV14 and TRBJ2-2; TRBD1 or TRBD2 may be the D gene (5 bases each). The sequence came from a human donor with breast cancer. Sequencing was performed on tumor tissue, taken before IRX-2 immunotherapy. CDR3 residues: CASGKTGRVTGELFF. CDR3 DNA sequence: TGTGCCTCCGGCAAGACGGGGCGAGTCACCGGGGAGCTGTTTTTT.